This T cell receptor beta chain was identified during a study of technical replicates of blood from a few donors. The data were produced by immunoSEQ multiplex PCR, yet TCRdb's version contains in-frame clones alone and is incomplete. The sample holds tens of thousands of clones; 70% to 90% are singletons and the top ten take over 4.5%. This TCR derives from a human donor in good health. Some clones in this sample may be carry-over from other donors' samples. The specimen sequenced was PBMCs.

The CDR3 sequence: CAWAERREKLFF. In DNA form, the CDR3 reads TGTGCCTGGGCAGAGAGGAGGGAAAAACTGTTTTTT. The genes are TRBV30 and TRBJ1-4; D not certain. Trimming shortened V by 5 bases and J by 8 bases, and 12 bases separated the two germline ends. The CDR3 covers 12 residues. Germline lookup yields CDR1 GTSNPN and CDR2 SVGIG (reference sequence).